This T cell receptor (beta chain) was sequenced in a study of blood T cell repertoires in COVID-19. Trimming cost V 5 bases and J 6 bases; bases outside gene matches: 11. The CDR3 has 15 residues. The germline gives CDR1 SGHTA, CDR2 FQGNSA. Data came from immunoSEQ multiplex PCR; TCRdb stores just in-frame clones and leaves some out. The sample holds roughly 300,000 clones, roughly 90% seen once. The sequence was collected from a woman between 25 and 40 years old who had recovered from COVID-19. The genes are TRBV7-2 and TRBJ2-3; 7 bases agree with TRBD2. Input material: PBMCs or T cells enriched from blood (not recorded which). The chain's CDR3 is CASSRTAGPGDTQYF. CDR3 bases: TGTGCCAGCAGCCGTACAGCGGGGCCGGGGGATACGCAGTATTTT.